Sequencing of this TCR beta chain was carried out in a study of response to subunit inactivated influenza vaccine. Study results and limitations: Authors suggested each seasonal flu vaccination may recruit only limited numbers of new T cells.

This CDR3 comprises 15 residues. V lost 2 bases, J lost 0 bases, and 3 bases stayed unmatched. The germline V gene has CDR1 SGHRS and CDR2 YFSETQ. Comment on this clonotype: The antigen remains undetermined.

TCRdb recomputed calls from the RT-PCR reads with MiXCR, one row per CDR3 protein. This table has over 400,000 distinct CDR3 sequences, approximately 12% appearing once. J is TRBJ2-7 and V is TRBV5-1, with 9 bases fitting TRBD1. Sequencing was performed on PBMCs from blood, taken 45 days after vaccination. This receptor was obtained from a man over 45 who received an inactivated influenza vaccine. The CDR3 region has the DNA TGCGCCAGCAGCTTAACAGGGGGCCCCTCCTACGAGCAGTACTTC. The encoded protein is CASSLTGGPSYEQYF.